The 18 T cell receptor beta chains below come from one sample, sequenced in a study of blood T cell repertoires in COVID-19. Profiling relied on immunoSEQ multiplex PCR, and the TCRdb table lists in-frame clones only, not all of them. The sample lists about 310,000 clones; 90% were seen once. Sequenced input: peripheral blood. Receptors originate from a middle-aged woman with COVID-19, enrolled during active disease.

The chain links TRBV19 to TRBJ2-5, with 7 bases fitting TRBD2. CDR3 size: 14 residues. Germline V gene lookup returns CDR1 LNHDA and CDR2 SQIVND (reference sequence). J gave up 5 bases and V 4 bases, and 7 bases lay outside the gene matches. The CDR3 nucleotides are TGTGCCAGTAGTACCACCTTTAGCGGGGAGACCCAGTACTTC. Protein product: CASSTTFSGETQYF.

The V and J genes are TRBV27 and TRBJ1-2; D perhaps matches TRBD1 (6 bases). Germline V CDR1 and CDR2: MNHEY, SMNVEV (reference sequence). This CDR3 region has 14 residues. The V end was cut by 5 bases, the J end by 0 bases, with 10 bases between. The CDR3 is CASSPRTANYGYTF. The CDR3 DNA reads TGTGCCAGCAGTCCTCGGACAGCTAACTATGGCTACACCTTC.

The J gene is TRBJ2-7, the V gene TRBV29-1, with D tentatively TRBD2 (6 bases). Trimming pared 4 bases from V and 3 bases from J, leaving 16 bases between. Germline lookup yields CDR1 SQVTM and CDR2 ANQGSEA. The CDR3 is 14 amino acids. CDR3 sequence reads: CSVGGEPGGYEQYF. CDR3 in DNA: TGCAGCGTTGGGGGCGAGCCCGGGGGCTACGAGCAGTACTTC.

A word on this clone: The sample contains more than one DNA sequence encoding this CDR3. The rearrangement uses TRBV5-1 and TRBJ1-4; D is unresolved. The V end was cut by 2 bases, the J end by 8 bases, with 13 bases between. The germline CDR1 and CDR2 sequences are SGHRS and YFSETQ. The CDR3 is 14 residues long. The CDR3 DNA sequence: TGCGCCAGCAGCTTACGAGGGCTGGGGGAAAAACTGTTTTTT. Protein: CASSLRGLGEKLFF.

The chain carries TRBV7-9 and TRBJ1-1; no clear D. Germline values: CDR1 SEHNR, CDR2 FQNEAQ (reference sequence). The CDR3 is 14 residues long. Trimming stripped 1 base from V and 2 bases from J, with 8 bases between. The DNA of the CDR3 is TGTGCCAGCAGCTTAGGGTACGGTAACACTGAAGCTTTCTTT. Protein: CASSLGYGNTEAFF.

The chain uses TRBV4-1 and TRBJ2-3, with a tentative D call TRBD2 (6 bases). CDR1 is MGHRA and CDR2 is YSYEKL in the germline V gene. The CDR3 spans 18 residues. V shed 0 bases and J shed 1 base, with 17 bases lying between them. CDR3 residues: CASSQEMVGGERTDTQYF. The CDR3, as DNA: TGCGCCAGCAGCCAAGAGATGGTGGGCGGGGAGCGCACAGATACGCAGTATTTT.

The CDR3 nucleotides are TGTGCCAGCAGTCCCCTAGCGGGAGTCTTCACAGATACGCAGTATTTT. It encodes CASSPLAGVFTDTQYF. This sequence joins TRBV27 and TRBJ2-3, with 10 nucleotides matching TRBD2. V lost 5 bases to trimming and J lost 2 bases; unmatched junction nucleotides: 7. CDR3 length equals 16 residues. Germline V CDR1 and CDR2: MNHEY, SMNVEV (reference sequence).

This chain joins TRBV28 and TRBJ2-5; TRBD2 agrees at 15 bases. The CDR3 runs 18 residues. Trimming took 3 bases from V and 5 from J; bases not matched to a gene: 10. Germline-derived CDR1 and CDR2 are MDHEN and SYDVKM. The CDR3 DNA is TGTGCCAGCAGTTTCCAGGGACTAGCGGGAGGTGGGCGGGAGACCCAGTACTTC. Its translation: CASSFQGLAGGGRETQYF.

V and J are TRBV19 and TRBJ1-1, with D perhaps matching TRBD1 (6 bases). This CDR3 contains 14 residues. Germline CDR1 is LNHDA and CDR2 is SQIVND (reference sequence). V gave up 1 base and J gave up 5 bases, with 11 bases separating them. The CDR3 DNA follows: TGTGCCAGTAGTATAGCCCAGGGGTATACTGAAGCTTTCTTT. This encodes CASSIAQGYTEAFF.

The rearrangement links TRBV19 to TRBJ2-1; TRBD2 aligns across 13 bases. Germline V lookup: CDR1 LNHDA, CDR2 SQIVND (reference sequence). The V segment lost 7 bases and the J segment 0 bases; nucleotides outside the gene matches: 9. CDR3 size: 18 residues. CDR3 region: CASTRTSGGLSSYNEQFF. The CDR3 nucleotides are TGTGCCAGTACCAGGACTAGCGGGGGCCTTAGCTCCTACAATGAGCAGTTCTTC.

Turning to this clone: The sample carries other DNA sequences with the same CDR3. The chain is built from TRBV6-5 and TRBJ1-5; 9 nucleotides agree with TRBD1. With V trimmed by 6 bases and J by 5 bases, 5 bases remained unmatched. CDR3 length: 14 residues. Germline CDR1 is MNHEY and CDR2 is SVGAGI. The CDR3 reads CASSTGTGYQPQHF. Written as DNA, the CDR3 is TGTGCCAGCAGCACTGGGACAGGGTATCAGCCCCAGCATTTT.

The chain carries TRBV24-1 and TRBJ2-1, with 9 bases that match TRBD1. Looked up from germline, CDR1 is KGHDR and CDR2 is SFDVKD. This CDR3 region has 16 residues. J lost 2 bases, V lost 2 bases, and 3 bases had no gene match. DNA of the CDR3: TGTGCCACCAGTGATTCAGGACAGGGGACCTACAATGAGCAGTTCTTC. Residues: CATSDSGQGTYNEQFF.

The chain has TRBV19 and TRBJ2-7, with TRBD1 matching over 9 bases. CDR1 is LNHDA, CDR2 SQIVND, per germline (reference sequence). The V and J ends lost 3 bases and 4 bases, in that order; junction bases with no gene match: 10. The CDR3 runs to 16 residues. In DNA form, the CDR3 reads TGTGCCAGTAGTATTACCATGGGACAGGGTCTGTACGAGCAGTACTTC. Translating gives CASSITMGQGLYEQYF. The entire variable domain, with the rest obtained from reference TRBV19 and TRBJ2-7, is as follows: DGGITQSPKYLFRKEGQNVTLSCEQNLNHDAMYWYRQDPGQGLRLIYYSQIVNDFQKGDIAEGYSVSREKKESFPLTVTSAQKNPTAFYLCASSITMGQGLYEQYFGPGTRLTVT.

The V call is TRBV14, the J call TRBJ1-1; tentative D call: TRBD1 (6 bases). V lost 0 bases to trimming and J lost 4 bases, with 12 bases between them. The CDR3 loop spans 15 amino acids. Germline values: CDR1 SGHDN, CDR2 FVKESK. The CDR3 region has the DNA TGTGCCAGCAGCCAAGACCCAACAGGGTTCACTGAAGCTTTCTTT. Its protein product is CASSQDPTGFTEAFF. Full variable domain (remainder filled in from reference TRBV14 and TRBJ1-1): EAGVTQFPSHSVIEKGQTVTLRCDPISGHDNLYWYRRVMGKEIKFLLHFVKESKQDESGMPNNRFLAERTGGTYSTLKVQPAELEDSGVYFCASSQDPTGFTEAFFGQGTRLTVV.

The rearrangement links TRBV19 to TRBJ2-1, with 8 bases matching TRBD1. J lost 5 bases, V lost 3 bases, and 3 bases had no gene match. This CDR3 has 14 residues. Germline V CDR1 and CDR2: LNHDA, SQIVND (reference sequence). The CDR3 DNA reads TGTGCCAGTAGTATTGGGACAGGACACAATGAGCAGTTCTTC. It is translated as CASSIGTGHNEQFF.

The V call is TRBV13, the J call TRBJ2-5; weak D call: TRBD2 (5 bases). Germline V lookup: CDR1 PRHDT, CDR2 FYEKMQ (reference sequence). The CDR3 runs to 15 residues. The ends were cut back, 3 bases at V and 5 bases at J, with 16 bases in the middle. DNA of the CDR3: TGTGCCAGCAGCTTTGGAGGTCGCCCCCTGGAGACCCAGTACTTC. It translates to CASSFGGRPLETQYF.

J is TRBJ1-3 and V is TRBV5-6; D remains ambiguous. The V end lost 1 base, the J end lost 0 bases, and 11 bases lay between the germline ends. Germline V CDR1 and CDR2: SGHDT, YYEEEE. The length of the CDR3 is 16 residues. CDR3 sequence: CASSLFDPSSGNTIYF. The CDR3 nucleotides are TGTGCCAGCAGCTTGTTTGACCCTAGCTCTGGAAACACCATATATTTT.

The chain recombines TRBV5-6 with TRBJ1-4, with 9 bases fitting TRBD1. With V trimmed by 3 bases and J by 8 bases, 8 bases remained unmatched. The CDR3 loop spans 15 amino acids. Germline V gene data show CDR1 as SGHDT and CDR2 as YYEEEE. The CDR3 nucleotides are TGTGCCAGCAGCTCCCCGGGACAGGGAGAGGAAAAACTGTTTTTT. Translation gives CASSSPGQGEEKLFF.